This T cell receptor beta chain was identified during a study of tumor-infiltrating lymphocytes in primary liver carcinoma. At the level of the study: The patients comprised men and women between the ages of 30 and 69 years.

As concerns this clonotype: The target antigen is unknown. One end of the junction fails to match germline, which may point to a read error.

Regarding the study as a whole: Blood fell significantly below tumors in its top-250-clone fraction (p = 0.039). Tumor-blood pairs (like tumor-adjacent pairs) overlapped less than tumor region pairs did.

The CDR3 has 15 residues. Germline V gene data show CDR1 as MNHEY and CDR2 as SVGAGI. Co-extracted RNA and DNA came from roughly 21-30 mg of unsorted bulk tissue. Surgical resection was used to treat these primary liver carcinoma patients. The input was around 530 ng total RNA; TCR beta cDNA was made from it with a constant-region primer. Library construction for TCR beta comprised three nested multiplex PCR rounds performed with slightly modified ARM-PCR. Investigators reported that the first two PCR rounds, at 10 cycles each, used TRBV1-TRBV30 forward primers with a C-beta reverse primer. TCRdb itself ran the multiplex PCR reads through MiXCR, one entry per CDR3 protein. The table lists 60,000 to 90,000 distinct CDR3 sequences, approximately 74% of them singletons.

The chain joins TRBV6-5 to TRBJ2-2; perhaps D is TRBD1 or TRBD2 (6 bases each). Material for sequencing was liver tumor tissue from sampling region 4. Subset in this sample: tumor region T4, right-lateral pole. The origin of this receptor is a man aged 35 to 55 with primary liver carcinoma and hepatitis B virus infection. The CDR3, as DNA: TGTGCCAGCAGTTACAAACCCCTGGGGGCCGGGGGGCTGTTTTTT. Its translation is CASSYKPLGAGGLFF.